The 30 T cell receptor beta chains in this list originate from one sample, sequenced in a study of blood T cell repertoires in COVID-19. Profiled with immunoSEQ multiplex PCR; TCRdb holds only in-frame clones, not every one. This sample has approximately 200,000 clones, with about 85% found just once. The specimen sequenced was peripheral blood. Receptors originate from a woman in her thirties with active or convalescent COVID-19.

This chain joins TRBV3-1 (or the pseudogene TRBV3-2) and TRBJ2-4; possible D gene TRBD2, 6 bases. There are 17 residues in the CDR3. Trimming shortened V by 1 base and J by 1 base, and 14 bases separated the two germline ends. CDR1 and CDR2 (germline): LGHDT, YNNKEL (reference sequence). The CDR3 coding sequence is TGTGCCAGCAGCCAAGCCTACGGGGGTGAGGCCAAAAACATTCAGTACTTC. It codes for CASSQAYGGEAKNIQYF.

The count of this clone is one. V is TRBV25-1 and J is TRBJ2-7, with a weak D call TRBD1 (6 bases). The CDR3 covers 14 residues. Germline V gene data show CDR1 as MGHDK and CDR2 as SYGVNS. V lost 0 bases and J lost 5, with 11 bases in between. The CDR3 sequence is CASSEYNRVHEQYF. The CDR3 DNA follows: TGTGCCAGCAGTGAATATAACAGGGTCCACGAGCAGTACTTC.

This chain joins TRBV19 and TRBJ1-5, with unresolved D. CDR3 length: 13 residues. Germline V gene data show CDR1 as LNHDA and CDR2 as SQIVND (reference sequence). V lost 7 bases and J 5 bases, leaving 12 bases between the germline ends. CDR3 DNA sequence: TGTGCCAGTACTCCAAACCGGGATCAGCCCCAGCATTTT. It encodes CASTPNRDQPQHF.

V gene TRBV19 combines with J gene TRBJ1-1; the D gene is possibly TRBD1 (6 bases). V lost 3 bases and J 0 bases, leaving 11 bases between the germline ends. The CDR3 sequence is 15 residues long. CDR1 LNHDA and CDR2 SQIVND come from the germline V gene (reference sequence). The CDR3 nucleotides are TGTGCCAGTAGTATCAGGCAGGGGATGAACACTGAAGCTTTCTTT. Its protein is CASSIRQGMNTEAFF.

CDR3 nucleotides: TGTGCCAGCAAAGTCTCTGGGGGAGGGAATGAAGCTTTCTTT. It translates to CASKVSGGGNEAFF. The J gene is TRBJ1-1, the V gene TRBV2, with a possible D match to TRBD1 (5 bases). The CDR3 has 14 amino acids. V was trimmed by 7 bases and J by 7 bases, leaving 19 bases between them. Germline V lookup: CDR1 SNHLY, CDR2 FYNNEI.

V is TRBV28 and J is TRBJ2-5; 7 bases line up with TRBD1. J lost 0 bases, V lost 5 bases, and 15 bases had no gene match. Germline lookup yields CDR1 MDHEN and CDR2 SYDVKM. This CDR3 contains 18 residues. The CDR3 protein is CASSPSLRDRTYQETQYF. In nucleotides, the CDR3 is TGTGCCAGCAGTCCATCCCTACGGGACAGAACTTACCAAGAGACCCAGTACTTC. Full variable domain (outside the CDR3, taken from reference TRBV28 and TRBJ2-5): DVKVTQSSRYLVKRTGEKVFLECVQDMDHENMFWYRQDPGLGLRLIYFSYDVKMKEKGDIPEGYSVSREKKERFSLILESASTNQTSMYLCASSPSLRDRTYQETQYFGPGTRLLVL.

This CDR3 reads CASSDNRASDTEAFF. CDR3 in DNA: TGCGCCAGCAGCGACAACAGGGCGTCGGACACTGAAGCTTTCTTT. The chain links TRBV5-1 to TRBJ1-1, with D possibly being TRBD1 (6 bases). The CDR3 runs to 15 residues. In germline, CDR1 is SGHRS, CDR2 YFSETQ. Trimming took 4 bases from V and 3 from J, leaving 16 bases between them. The full variable domain, completed using reference TRBV5-1 and TRBJ1-1, is KAGVTQTPRYLIKTRGQQVTLSCSPISGHRSVSWYQQTPGQGLQFLFEYFSETQRNKGNFPGRFSGRQFSNSRSEMNVSTLELGDSALYLCASSDNRASDTEAFFGQGTRLTVV.

The CDR3 nucleotides read TGTGCCAGCAATGCGGGTCCTAACACCGGGGAGCTGTTTTTT. Translating it yields CASNAGPNTGELFF. The chain uses TRBV6-5 and TRBJ2-2, with D possibly matching TRBD2 (5 bases). The CDR3 contains 14 residues. V lost 7 bases and J 2 bases, leaving 11 bases between the germline ends. In germline, CDR1 is MNHEY, CDR2 SVGAGI.

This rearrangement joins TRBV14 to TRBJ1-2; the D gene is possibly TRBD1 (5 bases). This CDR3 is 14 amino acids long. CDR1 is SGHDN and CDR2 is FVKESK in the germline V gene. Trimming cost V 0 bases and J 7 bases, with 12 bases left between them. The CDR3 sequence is CASSQDWGLGGYTF. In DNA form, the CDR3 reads TGTGCCAGCAGCCAAGATTGGGGCCTTGGTGGCTACACCTTC. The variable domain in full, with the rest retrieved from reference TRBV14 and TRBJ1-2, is EAGVTQFPSHSVIEKGQTVTLRCDPISGHDNLYWYRRVMGKEIKFLLHFVKESKQDESGMPNNRFLAERTGGTYSTLKVQPAELEDSGVYFCASSQDWGLGGYTFGSGTRLTVV.

CDR3 sequence (DNA): TGTGCCAGCAGCTCCGGACAGGGGCTGTTTTTT. Residues: CASSSGQGLFF. V and J are TRBV11-2 and TRBJ1-4, with 9 bases that match TRBD1. The germline V gene encodes CDR1 SGHAT and CDR2 FQNNGV. With 4 bases clipped from V and 14 bases from J, the junction kept 2 bases outside the gene matches. The CDR3 extends over 11 amino acids.

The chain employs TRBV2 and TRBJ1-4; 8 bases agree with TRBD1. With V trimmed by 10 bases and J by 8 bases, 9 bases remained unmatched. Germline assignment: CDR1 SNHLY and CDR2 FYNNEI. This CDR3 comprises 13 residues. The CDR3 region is CATRQGLNEKLFF. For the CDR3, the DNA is TGTGCCACAAGACAGGGGTTGAACGAAAAACTGTTTTTT.

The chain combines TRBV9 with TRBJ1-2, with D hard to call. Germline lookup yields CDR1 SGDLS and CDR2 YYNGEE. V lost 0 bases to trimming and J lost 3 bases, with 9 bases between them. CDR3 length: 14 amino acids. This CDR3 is CASSVAVSDYGYTF. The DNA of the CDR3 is TGTGCCAGCAGCGTAGCCGTGAGTGACTATGGCTACACCTTC. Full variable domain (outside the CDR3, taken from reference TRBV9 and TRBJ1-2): DSGVTQTPKHLITATGQRVTLRCSPRSGDLSVYWYQQSLDQGLQFLIQYYNGEERAKGNILERFSAQQFPDLHSELNLSSLELGDSALYFCASSVAVSDYGYTFGSGTRLTVV.

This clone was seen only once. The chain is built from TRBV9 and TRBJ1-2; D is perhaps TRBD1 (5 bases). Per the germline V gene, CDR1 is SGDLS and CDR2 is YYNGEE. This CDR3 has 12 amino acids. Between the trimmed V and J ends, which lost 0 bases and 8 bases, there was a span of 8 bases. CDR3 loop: CASSVATGGYTF. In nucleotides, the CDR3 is TGTGCCAGCAGCGTAGCTACAGGAGGCTACACCTTC.

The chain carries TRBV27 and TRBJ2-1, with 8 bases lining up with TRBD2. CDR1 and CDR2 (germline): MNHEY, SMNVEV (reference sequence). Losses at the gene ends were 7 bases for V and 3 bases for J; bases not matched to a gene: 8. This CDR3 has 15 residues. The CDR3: CASTPGGTDYNEQFF. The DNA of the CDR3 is TGTGCCAGCACCCCGGGGGGGACCGACTACAATGAGCAGTTCTTC.

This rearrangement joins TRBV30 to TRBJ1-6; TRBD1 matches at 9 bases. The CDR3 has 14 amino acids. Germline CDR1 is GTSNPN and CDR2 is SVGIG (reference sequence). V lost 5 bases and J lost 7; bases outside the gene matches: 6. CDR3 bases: TGTGCCTGGGGGAGACAGGGGGGGAATTCACCCCTCCACTTT. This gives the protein CAWGRQGGNSPLHF.

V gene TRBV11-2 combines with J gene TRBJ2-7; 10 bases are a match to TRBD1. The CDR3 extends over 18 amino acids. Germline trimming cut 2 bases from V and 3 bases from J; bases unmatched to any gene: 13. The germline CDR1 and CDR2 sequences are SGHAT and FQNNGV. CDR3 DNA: TGTGCCAGCAGCTTACATCGCGCCGACAGGGGGCGAGTCTACGAGCAGTACTTC. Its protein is CASSLHRADRGRVYEQYF.

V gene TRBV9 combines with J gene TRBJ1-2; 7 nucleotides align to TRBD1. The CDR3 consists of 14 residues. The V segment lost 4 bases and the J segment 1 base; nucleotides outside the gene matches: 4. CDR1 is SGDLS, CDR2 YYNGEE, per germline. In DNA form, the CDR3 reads TGTGCCAGCAGCTCGTACAGGGGTAACTATGGCTACACCTTC. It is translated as CASSSYRGNYGYTF.

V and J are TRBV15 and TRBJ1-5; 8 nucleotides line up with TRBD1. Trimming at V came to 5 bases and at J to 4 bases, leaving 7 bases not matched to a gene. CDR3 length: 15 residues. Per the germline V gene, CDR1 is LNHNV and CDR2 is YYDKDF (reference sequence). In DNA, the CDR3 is TGTGCCACCAGCGGGAGCCGGGACAGGAATCAGCCCCAGCATTTT. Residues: CATSGSRDRNQPQHF. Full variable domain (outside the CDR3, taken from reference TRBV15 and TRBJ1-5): DAMVIQNPRYQVTQFGKPVTLSCSQTLNHNVMYWYQQKSSQAPKLLFHYYDKDFNNEADTPDNFQSRRPNTSFCFLDIRSPGLGDTAMYLCATSGSRDRNQPQHFGDGTRLSIL.

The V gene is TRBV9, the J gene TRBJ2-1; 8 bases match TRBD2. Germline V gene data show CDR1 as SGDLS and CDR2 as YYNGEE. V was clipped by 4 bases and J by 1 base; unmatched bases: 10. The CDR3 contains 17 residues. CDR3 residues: CASSPHARGGSYNEQFF. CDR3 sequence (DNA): TGTGCCAGCAGCCCCCACGCGCGCGGGGGGTCCTACAATGAGCAGTTCTTC.

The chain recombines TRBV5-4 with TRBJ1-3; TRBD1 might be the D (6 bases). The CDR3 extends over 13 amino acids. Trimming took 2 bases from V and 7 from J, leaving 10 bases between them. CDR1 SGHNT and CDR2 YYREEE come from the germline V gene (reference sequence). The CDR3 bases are TGTGCCAGCAGCTTCCGTGGGGGCAACACCATATATTTT. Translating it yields CASSFRGGNTIYF.

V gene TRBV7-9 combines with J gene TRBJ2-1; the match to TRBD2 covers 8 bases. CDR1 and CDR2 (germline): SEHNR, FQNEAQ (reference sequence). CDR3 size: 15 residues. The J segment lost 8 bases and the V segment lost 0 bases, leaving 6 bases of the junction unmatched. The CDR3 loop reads CASSLAGLVGDEQFF. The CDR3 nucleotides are TGTGCCAGCAGCTTAGCGGGACTAGTGGGCGATGAGCAGTTCTTC.

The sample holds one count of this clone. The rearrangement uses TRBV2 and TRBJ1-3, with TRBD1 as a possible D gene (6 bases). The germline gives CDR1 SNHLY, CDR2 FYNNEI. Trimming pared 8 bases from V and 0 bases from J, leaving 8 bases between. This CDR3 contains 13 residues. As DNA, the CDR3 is TGTGCCAGCCAGGGGAGCTCTGGAAACACCATATATTTT. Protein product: CASQGSSGNTIYF.

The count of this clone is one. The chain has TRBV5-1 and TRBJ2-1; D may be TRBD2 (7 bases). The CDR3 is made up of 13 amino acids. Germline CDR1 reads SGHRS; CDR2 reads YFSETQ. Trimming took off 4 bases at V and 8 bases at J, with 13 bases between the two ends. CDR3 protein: CASSPGGRDEQFF. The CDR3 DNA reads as TGCGCCAGCAGCCCCGGGGGGCGCGATGAGCAGTTCTTC.

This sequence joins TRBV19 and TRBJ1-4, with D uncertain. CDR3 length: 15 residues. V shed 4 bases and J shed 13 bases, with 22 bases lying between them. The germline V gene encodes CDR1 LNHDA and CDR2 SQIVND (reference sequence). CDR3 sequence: CASSTTLGGGRGLFF. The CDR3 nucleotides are TGTGCCAGTAGTACCACCCTGGGTGGAGGGAGAGGACTGTTTTTT.

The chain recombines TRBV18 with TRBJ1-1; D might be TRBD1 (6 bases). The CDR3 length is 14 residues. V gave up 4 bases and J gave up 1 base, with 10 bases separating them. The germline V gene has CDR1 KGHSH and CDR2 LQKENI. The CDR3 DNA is TGTGCCAGCTCACGACCAGGGGCGAACACTGAAGCTTTCTTT. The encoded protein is CASSRPGANTEAFF.

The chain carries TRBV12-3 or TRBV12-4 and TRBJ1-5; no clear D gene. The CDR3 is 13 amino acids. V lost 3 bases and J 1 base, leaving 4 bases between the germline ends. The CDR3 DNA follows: TGTGCCAGCAGTTTCGAGAGCAATCAGCCCCAGCATTTT. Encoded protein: CASSFESNQPQHF.

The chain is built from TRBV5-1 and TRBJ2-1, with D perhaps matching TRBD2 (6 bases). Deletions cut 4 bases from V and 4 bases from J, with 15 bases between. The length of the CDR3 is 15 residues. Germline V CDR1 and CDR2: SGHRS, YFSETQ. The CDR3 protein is CASSATGEWYNEQFF. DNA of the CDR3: TGCGCCAGCAGCGCAACGGGGGAGTGGTACAATGAGCAGTTCTTC. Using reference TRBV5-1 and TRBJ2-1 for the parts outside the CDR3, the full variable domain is KAGVTQTPRYLIKTRGQQVTLSCSPISGHRSVSWYQQTPGQGLQFLFEYFSETQRNKGNFPGRFSGRQFSNSRSEMNVSTLELGDSALYLCASSATGEWYNEQFFGPGTRLTVL.

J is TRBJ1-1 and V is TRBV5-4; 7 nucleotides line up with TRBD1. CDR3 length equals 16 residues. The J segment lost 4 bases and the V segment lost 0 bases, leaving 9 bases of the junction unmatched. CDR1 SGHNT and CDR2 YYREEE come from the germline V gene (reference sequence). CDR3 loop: CASSLGGTASLTEAFF. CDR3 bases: TGTGCCAGCAGCTTGGGGGGGACAGCGAGTCTCACTGAAGCTTTCTTT.

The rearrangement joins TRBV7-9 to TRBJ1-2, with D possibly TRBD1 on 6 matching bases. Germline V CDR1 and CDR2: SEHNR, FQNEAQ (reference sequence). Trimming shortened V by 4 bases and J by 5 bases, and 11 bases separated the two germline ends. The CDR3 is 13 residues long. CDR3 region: CASSSQGEYGYTF. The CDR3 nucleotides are TGTGCCAGCAGCTCACAGGGTGAATATGGCTACACCTTC.

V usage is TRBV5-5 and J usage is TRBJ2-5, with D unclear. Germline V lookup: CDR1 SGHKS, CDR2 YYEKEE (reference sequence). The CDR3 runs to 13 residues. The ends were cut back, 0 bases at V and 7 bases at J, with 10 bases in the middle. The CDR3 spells CASSLDIRGTQYF. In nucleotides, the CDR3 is TGTGCCAGCAGCTTGGACATACGAGGGACCCAGTACTTC. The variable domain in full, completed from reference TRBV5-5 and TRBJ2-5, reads DAGVTQSPTHLIKTRGQQVTLRCSPISGHKSVSWYQQVLGQGPQFIFQYYEKEERGRGNFPDRFSARQFPNYSSELNVNALLLGDSALYLCASSLDIRGTQYFGPGTRLLVL.